This T cell receptor (beta chain) was sequenced in a study of regulatory T cells in long-lasting Graves disease. Study-level background: The term persistent Graves' disease signified upward of 5 years on antithyroid drugs with positive TSH receptor antibodies.

Germline lookup yields CDR1 DFQATT and CDR2 SNEGSKA (reference sequence). Trimming took 3 bases from V and 9 from J, leaving 15 bases between them. The CDR3 covers 12 residues. Noted time point: persistent/refractory GD, antithyroid drugs over 5 years with positive TRAb. The TCR library was made from RNA that had been extracted from PBMCs in TRIzol. Investigators prepared the TCR beta libraries by applying iRepertoire HTBI primers and Arm-PCR of CDR3 regions. TCRdb recomputed calls from the multiplex PCR reads with MiXCR, one row per CDR3 protein. The table has approximately 360,000 distinct CDR3 sequences, 23% seen once. Study-level points and caveats: Persistent disease preferred TRBV28, TRBJ1-2 and TRBJ2-5.

This clonotype was counted at least ten times. Its antigen is not identified. The sequenced sample was peripheral blood mononuclear cells (PBMCs), obtained when the disease was refractory, from a patient treated with antithyroid drugs. This receptor was identified in a woman in her 40s with Graves disease. The rearrangement links TRBV20-1 to TRBJ2-7; a weak D match, TRBD2 (5 bases). In DNA form, the CDR3 reads TGCAGTGCTAGGGAGGCAGGAGGTGGGCAGTACTTC. Its protein is CSAREAGGGQYF.